This T cell receptor beta chain is drawn from a study of T-cell memory formation after mild COVID-19. This clonotype occurred a few times. Its cognate antigen is unknown. After removal of 3 bases from V and 5 bases from J, the junction contained 5 bases not matched to a gene. The germline V gene has CDR1 MGHRA and CDR2 YSYEKL. This CDR3 is 14 amino acids long. Study conclusions and caveats: Some clones that responded were present in memory (sampled pre-infection), which suggests cross-reactive memory joined. Most CD4+ clones that shrank were in CM and EM, while CD8+ ones turned up in EMRA.

TCRdb reprocessed the 5' RACE reads via MiXCR and lists one record per CDR3 protein. In the table there are roughly 340,000 distinct CDR3 sequences, around a sixth of which are singletons. The sample consisted of PBMCs or a T cell subset sorted from them (not recorded which). The source of this sequence is a man aged 18 to 30 who had mild COVID-19 (a few samples of this study predate the infection). Cell type and time point are not known. The J gene is TRBJ1-2, the V gene TRBV4-1; TRBD1 matches at 8 bases. CDR3 region: CASSQPGQAYGYTF. CDR3 DNA sequence: TGCGCCAGCAGCCAGCCGGGACAGGCGTATGGCTACACCTTC.